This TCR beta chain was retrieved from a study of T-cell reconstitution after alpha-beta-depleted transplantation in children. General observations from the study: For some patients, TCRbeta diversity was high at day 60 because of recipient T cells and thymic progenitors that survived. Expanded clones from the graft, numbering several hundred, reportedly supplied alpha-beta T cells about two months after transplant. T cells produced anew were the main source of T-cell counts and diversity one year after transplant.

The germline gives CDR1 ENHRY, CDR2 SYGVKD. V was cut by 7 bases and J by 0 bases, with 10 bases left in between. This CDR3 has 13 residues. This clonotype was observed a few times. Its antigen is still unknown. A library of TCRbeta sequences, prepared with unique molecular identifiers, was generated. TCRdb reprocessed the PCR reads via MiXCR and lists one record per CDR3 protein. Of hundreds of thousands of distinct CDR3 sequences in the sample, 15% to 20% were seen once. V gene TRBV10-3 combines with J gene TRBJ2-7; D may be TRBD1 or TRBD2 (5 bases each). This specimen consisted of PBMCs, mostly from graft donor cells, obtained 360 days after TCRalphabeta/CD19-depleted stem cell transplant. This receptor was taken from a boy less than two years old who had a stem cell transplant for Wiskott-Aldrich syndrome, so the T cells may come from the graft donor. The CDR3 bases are TGTGCCATCACACGGGGCACCTCCTACGAGCAGTACTTC. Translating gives CAITRGTSYEQYF.